This record concerns one TCR beta chain sequence. What it recognizes is unknown. A junction boundary mismatches the germline segment, possibly from a read error. Vbeta (60) and Jbeta (13) primers were used in the PCR. Method: immunoSEQ multiplex PCR; TCRdb's copy keeps in-frame clones and lacks some. This repertoire shows roughly 250,000 clones, roughly two thirds found once; its top ten account for 2% to 2.5%. This entry comes from a study of cytomegalovirus exposure and HLA in healthy donors. Study-level background: Membership in the Caucasian-associated ancestry cluster was found for around 85% of 350 to 450 genotyped donors. Points from the study as a whole: A further, later analysis showed that HLA-associated TCR beta chains (compared with equally common others) were more clonally expanded. In a later analysis, TCR association rates varied by HLA locus: DRB1 most, HLA-C fewest.

Germline CDR1 and CDR2: SEHNR and FQNEAQ (reference sequence). This CDR3 has 12 amino acids. This clonotype was obtained from a female donor in good health and CMV-seronegative. The chain employs TRBV7-9 and TRBJ1-5; D call uncertain. The sample taken for sequencing was PBMCs. CDR3 residues: CSSSNTNQPQHF. DNA for the CDR3: TGTTCCAGCAGCAACACGAATCAGCCCCAGCATTTT. The full variable domain, with the rest looked up from reference TRBV7-9 and TRBJ1-5, is DTGVSQNPRHKITKRGQNVTFRCDPISEHNRLYWYRQTLGQGPEFLTYFQNEAQLEKSRLLSDRFSAERPKGSFSTLEIQRTEQGDSAMYLCSSSNTNQPQHFGDGTRLSIL.